These 9 T cell receptor beta chains were sequenced from one sample in a study of shared clonotypes between healthy human individuals (dated by TCRdb to 2020 to 2022). The library was produced with the immunoSEQ multiplex PCR assay. TCRdb mirrors the immuneACCESS table, restricted to in-frame sequences. Some clones are absent from its copies; in checked studies, under half trace to an unresolved V gene, and the reason for the others is unknown. The sample records roughly 2.4 million clones, approximately 96% of which are singletons. The ten largest clones capture roughly 0.13% of the sample. Sequencing was done on a sample of naive CD4+ T cells sorted from blood. The cell subset or site label, read with the paper, signifies: CD45RA+ positively selected. The receptor source for this set is a man aged 18 to 30 in good health.

The rearrangement links TRBV9 to TRBJ1-6; D is perhaps TRBD1 (5 bases). The ends were cut back, 4 bases at V and 14 bases at J, with 13 bases in the middle. Germline V gene lookup returns CDR1 SGDLS and CDR2 YYNGEE. The CDR3 is 12 amino acids. The CDR3 sequence is CASSTNDRTLHF. CDR3 nucleotide sequence: TGTGCCAGCAGCACGAACGACAGAACCCTCCACTTT.

The V gene is TRBV5-1, the J gene TRBJ2-5; D may match TRBD1 or TRBD2 (5 bases each). This CDR3 is built from 14 residues. The germline V and J ends were trimmed by 4 bases and 5 bases, with 15 bases remaining between them. Germline V lookup: CDR1 SGHRS, CDR2 YFSETQ. For the CDR3, the DNA is TGCGCCAGCAGCCCCGGGACCTTAGGGGAGACCCAGTACTTC. This codes for CASSPGTLGETQYF. Full variable domain (outside the CDR3, taken from reference TRBV5-1 and TRBJ2-5): KAGVTQTPRYLIKTRGQQVTLSCSPISGHRSVSWYQQTPGQGLQFLFEYFSETQRNKGNFPGRFSGRQFSNSRSEMNVSTLELGDSALYLCASSPGTLGETQYFGPGTRLLVL.

This chain uses TRBV6-5 with TRBJ2-7; D call uncertain. V lost 5 bases and J 5 bases, leaving 13 bases between the germline ends. The V gene's germline CDR1 is MNHEY and CDR2 SVGAGI. This CDR3 comprises 13 residues. Here the CDR3 reads CASSPLTDHEQYF. In nucleotides, the CDR3 is TGTGCCAGCAGTCCCTTGACGGATCACGAGCAGTACTTC.

As for this clone: The junction and the germline gene differ at one end; a read error may be behind it. The rearrangement links TRBV28 to TRBJ1-2; D gene unclear. The V gene's germline CDR1 is MDHEN and CDR2 SYDVKM. The CDR3 extends over 14 amino acids. Here the CDR3 reads CASTTEPFALTMFF. DNA of the CDR3: TGTGCCAGCACCACTGAACCCTTCGCCTTAACAATGTTCTTC.

J is TRBJ1-3 and V is TRBV10-3; TRBD1 might be the D (6 bases). The CDR3 is 17 residues long. Germline CDR1 reads ENHRY; CDR2 reads SYGVKD. V was clipped by 2 bases and J by 4 bases, with 18 bases between them. CDR3 amino acids: CAISEQTVQGAGNTIYF. CDR3 coding DNA: TGTGCCATCAGTGAGCAGACCGTACAGGGCGCCGGAAACACCATATATTTT.

The chain links TRBV2 to TRBJ1-1; D is ambiguous. Germline V lookup: CDR1 SNHLY, CDR2 FYNNEI. CDR3 length: 14 amino acids. Trimming cost V 7 bases and J 4 bases, with 16 bases left between them. CDR3 protein: CASTLRRVGTEAFF. CDR3 in DNA: TGTGCCAGCACCCTCCGGAGGGTTGGCACTGAAGCTTTCTTT.

The CDR3 protein is CSGMLQGGETQYF. The CDR3 DNA follows: TGCAGCGGGATGCTACAGGGGGGAGAGACCCAGTACTTC. The chain recombines TRBV29-1 with TRBJ2-5; 8 nucleotides agree with TRBD1. The trim removed 7 bases at V and 4 bases at J, leaving 8 bases unmatched. CDR1 and CDR2 from the germline V gene are SQVTM and ANQGSEA. This CDR3 has 13 residues.

V gene TRBV10-1 combines with J gene TRBJ2-1; TRBD2 is a possible D gene (5 bases). The V and J ends lost 0 bases and 4 bases respectively, with 10 bases between them. CDR1 is WNHNN and CDR2 is SYGVQD in the germline V gene (reference sequence). This CDR3 is built from 15 residues. In nucleotides, the CDR3 is TGCGCCAGCAGTGAGTCGAGGGTGCGTTACAATGAGCAGTTCTTC. Translation: CASSESRVRYNEQFF.

The V call is TRBV5-1, the J call TRBJ2-5, with 7 bases aligning to TRBD1. The CDR3 runs 16 residues. Germline loops: CDR1 SGHRS, CDR2 YFSETQ. V was pared by 5 bases and J by 1 base, with 11 bases of the junction left unmatched. This CDR3 is CASSSQGTTLQETQYF. CDR3 DNA: TGCGCCAGCAGTTCACAGGGGACGACCCTCCAAGAGACCCAGTACTTC.